The rows below give T cell receptor beta chains drawn from one sample of a study of shared clonotypes between healthy human individuals. Assay used: immunoSEQ multiplex PCR; TCRdb lists only in-frame clones, some missing. The sample lists about 2.2 million clones, 85% to 95% occurring once. Specimen: naive CD8+ T cells from PBMCs. The receptors were gathered from a man younger than 30 in good health. Some clones in this sample may be carry-over from other donors' samples. The CDR3 runs from the conserved cysteine through the conserved F or W. The D gene is left open where the match is weak.

j_call v_call d_call cdr3_aa cdr3_nt
TRBJ2-4 TRBV7-8 TRBD1 CASSFDRVQNIQYF TGTGCCAGCAGCTTCGACAGGGTACAAAACATTCAGTACTTC
TRBJ1-4 TRBV27 - CASSLGHNEKLFF TGTGCCAGCAGTTTGGGACATAATGAAAAACTGTTTTTT
TRBJ2-2 TRBV4-1 TRBD1 CASSQVTGYTGELFF TGCGCCAGCAGCCAAGTGACAGGGTACACCGGGGAGCTGTTTTTT
TRBJ2-2 TRBV7-9 - CASGETPNTGELFF TGTGCCAGCGGTGAGACCCCGAACACCGGGGAGCTGTTTTTT
TRBJ2-1 TRBV2 TRBD2 CASSSSGRSHNEQFF TGTGCCAGCAGCTCTAGCGGGAGGTCCCACAATGAGCAGTTCTTC
TRBJ2-7 TRBV23-1 - CASSPPDRSYEQYF TGCGCCAGCAGTCCGCCAGACAGGTCCTACGAGCAGTACTTC
TRBJ2-7 TRBV5-1 TRBD2 CASSAGGVEQQYF TGCGCCAGCTCGGCGGGAGGCGTCGAGCAGCAGTACTTC
TRBJ2-3 TRBV11-1 TRBD1 CASSLGTGGETDTQYF TGTGCCAGCAGCTTGGGAACAGGGGGCGAGACAGATACGCAGTATTTT
TRBJ2-4 TRBV9 TRBD2 CASSQKGTSVNIQYF TGTGCCAGCAGCCAAAAGGGGACTAGCGTAAACATTCAGTACTTC
TRBJ2-5 TRBV27 - CASSFNQETQYF TGTGCCAGCAGTTTCAACCAAGAGACCCAGTACTTC
TRBJ1-5 TRBV2 TRBD1 CASSEGRGRDQPQHF TGTGCCAGCAGTGAGGGCAGGGGGCGCGATCAGCCCCAGCATTTT
TRBJ2-7 TRBV19 - CASSTTAGAGEQYF TGTGCCAGTAGTACCACGGCTGGGGCGGGGGAGCAGTACTTC
TRBJ2-2 TRBV7-8 - CASSLVGVGRELFF TGTGCCAGCAGCTTAGTAGGAGTGGGACGGGAGCTGTTTTTT
TRBJ2-1 TRBV4-1 - CASSFQDGTHNEQFF TGCGCCAGCAGCTTTCAAGACGGGACCCACAATGAGCAGTTCTTC
TRBJ2-1 TRBV7-6 TRBD2 CASSGLVAGDNEQFF TGTGCCAGCAGCGGTCTCGTAGCGGGAGACAATGAGCAGTTCTTC
TRBJ1-1 TRBV19 TRBD1 CASSARTGGMDTEAFF TGTGCCAGTAGTGCCCGGACAGGGGGCATGGACACTGAAGCTTTCTTT
TRBJ1-5 TRBV28 - CASSPAETAPNQPQHF TGTGCCAGCAGCCCCGCCGAGACAGCACCCAATCAGCCCCAGCATTTT
TRBJ2-7 TRBV27 - CASSFGQPPSYEQYF TGTGCCAGCAGTTTCGGACAGCCCCCCTCCTACGAGCAGTACTTC
TRBJ1-2 TRBV28 TRBD1 CARQTGAAEGNYGYTF TGTGCCAGACAGACAGGGGCAGCAGAAGGTAACTATGGCTACACCTTC
TRBJ1-2 TRBV7-9 - CASSLSGGADGYTF TGTGCCAGCAGCTTAAGTGGGGGGGCCGATGGCTACACCTTC
TRBJ1-5 TRBV7-6 - CASSLNRVLTGDQPQHF TGTGCCAGCAGCCTTAATAGGGTCTTAACGGGGGATCAGCCCCAGCATTTT
TRBJ2-1 TRBV5-1 - CASSAYNEQFF TGCGCCAGCAGTGCCTACAATGAGCAGTTCTTC